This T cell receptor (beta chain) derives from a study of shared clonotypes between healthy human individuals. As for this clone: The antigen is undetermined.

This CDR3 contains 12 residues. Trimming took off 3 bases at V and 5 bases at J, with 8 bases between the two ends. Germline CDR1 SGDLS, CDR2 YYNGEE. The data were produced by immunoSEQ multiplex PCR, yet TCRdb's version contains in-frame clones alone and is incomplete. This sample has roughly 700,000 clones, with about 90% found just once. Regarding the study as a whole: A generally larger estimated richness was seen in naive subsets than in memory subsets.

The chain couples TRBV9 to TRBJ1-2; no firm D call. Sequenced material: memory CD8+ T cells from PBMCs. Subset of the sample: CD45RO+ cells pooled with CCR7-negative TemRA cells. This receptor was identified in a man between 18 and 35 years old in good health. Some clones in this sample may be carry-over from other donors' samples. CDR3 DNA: TGTGCCAGCAGCGGGAGTCCTTATGGCTACACCTTC. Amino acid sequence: CASSGSPYGYTF.